Below are 29 T cell receptor beta chains sequenced from a single sample in a study of naive CD8 T cells in extremely preterm neonates. Only in-frame clones appear in the TCRdb table, and some are missing; sequencing was by immunoSEQ multiplex PCR. The sample has under 6,000 clones; roughly 98% are singletons. The specimen was naive CD8+ T cells from blood. These TCRs come from a human donor in good health.

V and J are TRBV29-1 and TRBJ2-1; 7 positions match TRBD1. Germline trimming cut 0 bases from V and 13 bases from J; bases unmatched to any gene: 6. CDR1 and CDR2 from the germline V gene are SQVTM and ANQGSEA. The CDR3 is 12 amino acids. In DNA, the CDR3 is TGCAGCGTTGAAGACCCCACAGGGGACCAGTTCTTC. Translating gives CSVEDPTGDQFF.

CDR3 sequence reads: CASTLSGGTGMNTEAFF. In DNA form, the CDR3 reads TGTGCCAGCACTTTAAGCGGGGGGACAGGAATGAACACTGAAGCTTTCTTT. This chain connects TRBV2 to TRBJ1-1; 8 bases align to TRBD1. This CDR3 has 17 amino acids. Germline lookup yields CDR1 SNHLY and CDR2 FYNNEI. The V segment lost 7 bases and the J segment 0 bases; nucleotides outside the gene matches: 13. Combining the CDR3 with reference TRBV2 and TRBJ1-1 gives the whole variable domain EPEVTQTPSHQVTQMGQEVILRCVPISNHLYFYWYRQILGQKVEFLVSFYNNEISEKSEIFDDQFSVERPDGSNFTLKIRSTKLEDSAMYFCASTLSGGTGMNTEAFFGQGTRLTVV.

This chain connects TRBV25-1 to TRBJ1-1; perhaps TRBD1 as D (6 bases). V lost 4 bases and J lost 2, with 8 bases in between. Germline loops: CDR1 MGHDK, CDR2 SYGVNS. This CDR3 is 13 amino acids long. This chain's CDR3 is CASSATGNTEAFF. CDR3 coding DNA: TGTGCCAGCAGTGCGACAGGAAACACTGAAGCTTTCTTT. The entire variable domain, with the rest obtained from reference TRBV25-1 and TRBJ1-1, is as follows: EADIYQTPRYLVIGTGKKITLECSQTMGHDKMYWYQQDPGMELHLIHYSYGVNSTEKGDLSSESTVSRIRTEHFPLTLESARPSHTSQYLCASSATGNTEAFFGQGTRLTVV.

The chain joins TRBV9 to TRBJ1-1; weak D call: TRBD1 (5 bases). Germline lookup yields CDR1 SGDLS and CDR2 YYNGEE. Trimming left V 1 base short and J 4 bases short, with 11 bases between. The CDR3 length is 14 residues. The CDR3 nucleotides read TGTGCCAGCAGCGTACAGGGCATGGCCACTGAAGCTTTCTTT. Encoded protein: CASSVQGMATEAFF.

This chain links TRBV4-1 with TRBJ2-5; 7 bases are a match to TRBD2. V was pared by 4 bases and J by 3 bases, with 17 bases of the junction left unmatched. CDR3 length: 18 amino acids. The germline V gene encodes CDR1 MGHRA and CDR2 YSYEKL. The CDR3 loop is CASSPHEPGPAGEETQYF. The CDR3 nucleotides read TGCGCCAGCAGCCCCCATGAGCCGGGACCCGCGGGGGAAGAGACCCAGTACTTC.

This rearrangement joins TRBV14 to TRBJ2-7; 7 bases map to TRBD2. The ends lost 0 bases at V and 1 base at J; junction bases unmatched: 12. Germline V CDR1 and CDR2: SGHDN, FVKESK. The CDR3 has 18 residues. The CDR3 sequence is CASSQDPFVAGVSYEQYF. The CDR3 nucleotides read TGTGCCAGCAGCCAAGATCCTTTTGTAGCGGGTGTTTCCTACGAGCAGTACTTC.

This rearrangement joins TRBV7-2 to TRBJ2-7; 10 bases are a match to TRBD1. Germline CDR1 is SGHTA and CDR2 is FQGNSA. With 4 bases clipped from V and 0 bases from J, the junction kept 3 bases outside the gene matches. This CDR3 is built from 15 residues. This CDR3 is CASSSDRGNSYEQYF. The CDR3 nucleotides are TGTGCCAGCAGCTCGGACAGGGGGAACTCCTACGAGCAGTACTTC.

This clone was detected only once. The chain couples TRBV15 to TRBJ2-7; D may be TRBD1 (6 bases). The V gene's germline CDR1 is LNHNV and CDR2 YYDKDF (reference sequence). Trimming shortened V by 4 bases and J by 0 bases, and 16 bases separated the two germline ends. The CDR3 is made up of 16 amino acids. The CDR3 bases are TGTGCCACCAGCACAGGGGACGGTCGTAGCTCCTACGAGCAGTACTTC. It yields the protein CATSTGDGRSSYEQYF.

The chain recombines TRBV5-6 with TRBJ2-1; TRBD1 matches at 8 bases. There are 15 residues in the CDR3. V shed 1 base and J 1 base; nucleotides not matched to a gene: 1. Per germline, CDR1 SGHDT and CDR2 YYEEEE. CDR3 loop: CASSLRDRSYNEQFF. CDR3 nucleotides: TGTGCCAGCAGCTTGCGGGACAGGTCCTACAATGAGCAGTTCTTC.

The CDR3 protein is CASAGGAYGYTF. As DNA, the CDR3 is TGTGCCAGTGCTGGAGGCGCGTATGGCTACACCTTC. The V and J genes are TRBV19 and TRBJ1-2; D unresolved. Germline V gives CDR1 LNHDA, CDR2 SQIVND (reference sequence). The CDR3 has 12 residues. V was trimmed by 8 bases and J by 5 bases, leaving 12 bases between them.

The CDR3 DNA reads TGTGCCAGCAGCTTAGGCCGGACAGAACTTAATGAAAAACTGTTTTTT. It codes for CASSLGRTELNEKLFF. This chain uses TRBV11-3 with TRBJ1-4; possible D gene TRBD1, 6 bases. The CDR3 contains 16 residues. The V end lost 1 base, the J end lost 4 bases, and 13 bases lay between the germline ends. In germline, CDR1 is SGHNT, CDR2 YENEEA.

The chain carries TRBV7-3 and TRBJ2-5; 7 bases line up with TRBD2. With 5 bases clipped from V and 5 bases from J, the junction kept 5 bases outside the gene matches. The CDR3 length is 13 residues. Germline CDR1 and CDR2: SGHTA and FQGTGA. The CDR3: CASSLGGRETQYF. CDR3 coding DNA: TGTGCCAGCAGCCTGGGGGGGAGGGAGACCCAGTACTTC.

The chain carries TRBV27 and TRBJ2-5; TRBD1 might be the D (5 bases). Trimming took 6 bases from V and 4 from J, leaving 15 bases between them. The CDR3 length is 14 residues. The germline V gene has CDR1 MNHEY and CDR2 SMNVEV (reference sequence). In DNA, the CDR3 is TGTGCCAGCAGCCCTTTCCAGGGAAGAGAGACCCAGTACTTC. Amino acids: CASSPFQGRETQYF.

The rearrangement links TRBV9 to TRBJ2-1, with a possible D match to TRBD2 (5 bases). The V end was cut by 4 bases, the J end by 8 bases, with 19 bases between. Germline lookup yields CDR1 SGDLS and CDR2 YYNGEE. CDR3 size: 15 residues. CDR3 amino acids: CASSPRPERAYEQFF. CDR3 sequence (DNA): TGTGCCAGCAGCCCCCGACCGGAGAGGGCTTATGAGCAGTTCTTC.

The rearrangement links TRBV2 to TRBJ2-7; 8 bases map to TRBD1. V shed 1 base, J shed 6 bases, and the junction held 5 bases outside the gene matches. The CDR3 contains 14 residues. CDR1 and CDR2 (germline): SNHLY, FYNNEI. CDR3 DNA: TGTGCCAGCAGTGAAGGGACAGGGTATAGCGAGCAGTACTTC. It encodes CASSEGTGYSEQYF.

The V and J genes are TRBV30 and TRBJ2-3, with TRBD2 identical over 11 bases. The V gene end was trimmed by 3 bases and the J gene end by 3 bases; junction bases not matched to a gene: 2. Germline V lookup: CDR1 GTSNPN, CDR2 SVGIG (reference sequence). The CDR3 sequence is 14 residues long. CDR3 DNA sequence: TGTGCCTGGAGCCTAGCGGGAGGAACAGATACGCAGTATTTT. Translated, it gives CAWSLAGGTDTQYF.

This clone was found once. J is TRBJ2-7 and V is TRBV9; TRBD1 aligns across 11 bases. CDR3 length: 15 residues. Looked up from germline, CDR1 is SGDLS and CDR2 is YYNGEE. V was clipped by 4 bases and J by 3 bases; unmatched bases: 6. CDR3 in DNA: TGTGCCAGCAGCCCTATCGGGACAGGGGGCTACGAGCAGTACTTC. It codes for CASSPIGTGGYEQYF.

The chain joins TRBV5-4 to TRBJ2-2; a possible D gene is TRBD1 (8 bases). The CDR3 extends over 16 amino acids. Trimming took off 1 base at V and 6 bases at J, with 16 bases between the two ends. The germline V gene encodes CDR1 SGHNT and CDR2 YYREEE (reference sequence). The CDR3 region is CASSLSSTGGAGELFF. The CDR3 nucleotides are TGTGCCAGCAGCTTGTCGTCAACAGGGGGGGCCGGGGAGCTGTTTTTT.

This sequence joins TRBV7-6 and TRBJ1-1, with TRBD1 as a possible D gene (5 bases). Trimming took off 6 bases at V and 6 bases at J, with 20 bases between the two ends. This CDR3 region has 15 residues. CDR1 is SGHVS, CDR2 FNYEAQ, per germline. The CDR3 is CASSQGREGVSEAFF. CDR3 nucleotides: TGTGCCAGCAGTCAAGGCAGGGAGGGAGTTTCTGAAGCTTTCTTT.

In regard to this clone: The final CDR3 position lacks the conserved phenylalanine or tryptophan, pointing to a likely read error. The chain is built from TRBV19 and TRBJ2-7, with 7 bases that match TRBD2. Germline V gene lookup returns CDR1 LNHDA and CDR2 SQIVND (reference sequence). CDR3 length equals 13 residues. J gave up 4 bases and V 4 bases, and 4 bases lay outside the gene matches. CDR3 in amino acids: CASSTGLGYEQYL. Here the CDR3 DNA reads TGTGCCAGTAGTACTGGACTAGGGTACGAGCAGTACCTC.

V usage is TRBV7-9 and J usage is TRBJ2-7, with D perhaps TRBD1 (6 bases). CDR3 size: 15 residues. V lost 0 bases and J lost 4, with 13 bases in between. Germline V CDR1 and CDR2: SEHNR, FQNEAQ (reference sequence). This chain's CDR3 is CASSLAQGTLYEQYF. The CDR3 DNA reads as TGTGCCAGCAGCTTAGCGCAGGGGACCCTATACGAGCAGTACTTC.

This chain joins TRBV7-9 and TRBJ2-5; 11 bases line up with TRBD2. The J call is uncertain, as TRBJ2-7 better fits the DNA end. CDR1 SEHNR and CDR2 FQNEAQ come from the germline V gene (reference sequence). The CDR3 runs 14 residues. The CDR3 reads CASSGTSGTYEQYF. In DNA form, the CDR3 reads TGTGCCAGCAGCGGGACTAGCGGCACCTACGAGCAGTACTTC.

The rearrangement joins TRBV29-1 to TRBJ2-7; the match to TRBD1 covers 8 bases. Germline V gene sequence: CDR1 SQVTM, CDR2 ANQGSEA. V lost 4 bases and J lost 3; bases outside the gene matches: 8. This CDR3 spans 14 amino acids. The DNA for the CDR3 is TGCAGCGTTGGGGAGAGACAGGGGCTCTACGAGCAGTACTTC. Its translation is CSVGERQGLYEQYF.

This chain joins TRBV2 and TRBJ2-3, with 14 bases fitting TRBD2. The CDR3 has 16 residues. CDR1 and CDR2 (germline): SNHLY, FYNNEI. J was trimmed by 5 bases and V by 10 bases; bases with no gene match: 11. The CDR3 nucleotides read TGTGCCACCCCGAAGGTGGGACTAGCGGGAGAAGATACGCAGTATTTT. Translated, it gives CATPKVGLAGEDTQYF.

The chain employs TRBV19 and TRBJ1-1; D gene unclear. The V end lost 2 bases, the J end lost 0 bases, and 7 bases lay between the germline ends. Germline V CDR1 and CDR2: LNHDA, SQIVND (reference sequence). The CDR3 runs 14 residues. CDR3: CASSIMPVNTEAFF. CDR3 DNA sequence: TGTGCCAGTAGTATAATGCCGGTGAACACTGAAGCTTTCTTT.

The sample holds one count of this clone. The chain couples TRBV13 to TRBJ2-7; 7 bases are a match to TRBD2. V trimming: 7 bases; J trimming: 2 bases; junction bases outside the gene matches: 11. The CDR3 is 15 amino acids. In germline, CDR1 is PRHDT, CDR2 FYEKMQ (reference sequence). The CDR3 DNA reads TGTGCCAGCACCCAAAGCGGGACTGGGACCTACGAGCAGTACTTC. This gives the protein CASTQSGTGTYEQYF.

The chain combines TRBV7-3 with TRBJ2-2, with 8 bases matching TRBD2. V dropped 4 bases and J dropped 4; count of bases not matched to a gene: 17. Germline V gene sequence: CDR1 SGHTA, CDR2 FQGTGA. This CDR3 is built from 19 residues. Written as DNA, the CDR3 is TGTGCCAGCAGCTCCCCGAATATTGGCGGGAGGTTCGGCACCGGGGAGCTGTTTTTT. Residues: CASSSPNIGGRFGTGELFF.

The V and J genes are TRBV27 and TRBJ2-7; 8 nucleotides match TRBD1. CDR1 and CDR2 (germline): MNHEY, SMNVEV (reference sequence). This CDR3 has 17 amino acids. Trimming removed 5 bases from V and 2 bases from J; junction bases left unmatched: 14. CDR3 nucleotides: TGTGCCAGCAGTCCCCGTACGGACAGGGCCCTAACCTACGAGCAGTACTTC. Its protein product is CASSPRTDRALTYEQYF.

The chain carries TRBV7-3 and TRBJ2-5, with D maybe TRBD1 (6 bases). The CDR3 has 17 amino acids. Trimming stripped 0 bases from V and 5 bases from J, with 19 bases between. Germline V gives CDR1 SGHTA, CDR2 FQGTGA. The CDR3 is CASSLTSPRGKGETQYF. The CDR3 coding sequence is TGTGCCAGCAGCTTAACAAGTCCTAGGGGGAAGGGGGAGACCCAGTACTTC.